A single sample is the source of the 23 T cell receptor beta chains below, sequenced in a study of Graves' ophthalmopathy and Graves' hyperthyroidism. The authors amplified TCR beta CDR3 regions from RNA transcripts. Investigators did first-round RT-PCR with HTBI primers, then second-round multiplex PCR. Each CDR3 protein is one row after TCRdb ran MiXCR on the multiplex PCR reads. Altogether about 620,000 distinct CDR3 sequences are present, over 20% being singletons, with the ten largest covering more than 5.5%. Input material: peripheral blood. The receptors derive from a woman aged 18-29 years with stable Graves' hyperthyroidism. Some clones in this sample may be carry-over from other donors' samples.

The rearrangement joins TRBV11-3 to TRBJ2-5, with a possible D match to TRBD1 (6 bases). Germline V gene data show CDR1 as SGHNT and CDR2 as YENEEA. The CDR3 has 14 amino acids. Deletions cut 5 bases from V and 2 bases from J, with 12 bases between. This CDR3 reads CASSRRTDQETQYF. The CDR3 region has the DNA TGTGCCAGCAGCCGTCGGACAGATCAAGAGACCCAGTACTTC.

In its sample, this clonotype was seen many times. The V and J genes are TRBV30 and TRBJ2-2; 8 bases fit TRBD1. Unmatched junction bases numbered 5, after V lost 2 bases and J lost 6 bases. The germline CDR1 and CDR2 sequences are GTSNPN and SVGIG (reference sequence). CDR3 length: 14 residues. The CDR3 DNA is TGTGCCTGGAGTTCGCAGGGGGCGGCCGGGGAGCTGTTTTTT. Protein sequence: CAWSSQGAAGELFF. The full variable domain, in which reference TRBV30 and TRBJ2-2 provide the parts outside the CDR3, is SQTIHQWPATLVQPVGSPLSLECTVEGTSNPNLYWYRQAAGRGLQLLFYSVGIGQISSEVPQNLSASRPQDRQFILSSKKLLLSDSGFYLCAWSSQGAAGELFFGEGSRLTVL.

As concerns this clonotype: A junction end diverges from the germline sequence, so it may reflect a read error. The chain links TRBV11-1 to TRBJ2-2; TRBD2 matches 7 bases. The CDR3 loop spans 16 amino acids. Germline V gives CDR1 SGHAT, CDR2 FQDESV (reference sequence). CDR3 DNA sequence: TGTGCCAGCAGCTTTAAACTAGCGCCTATGGCCGGGGAGCTGTGTTTT. Residues: CASSFKLAPMAGELCF.

This clonotype was seen repeatedly, ten times or more. This chain joins TRBV7-2 and TRBJ2-2, with D perhaps matching TRBD1 (6 bases). V was shortened by 5 bases and J by 3 bases, with 13 bases between the two germline ends. The CDR3 length is 15 residues. Germline-derived CDR1 and CDR2 are SGHTA and FQGNSA. CDR3 loop: CASSVQGSYTGELFF. DNA of the CDR3: TGTGCCAGCAGCGTCCAGGGGTCCTACACCGGGGAGCTGTTTTTT. Full variable domain (outside the CDR3, taken from reference TRBV7-2 and TRBJ2-2): GAGVSQSPSNKVTEKGKDVELRCDPISGHTALYWYRQSLGQGLEFLIYFQGNSAPDKSGLPSDRFSAERTGGSVSTLTIQRTQQEDSAVYLCASSVQGSYTGELFFGEGSRLTVL.

This clonotype was picked up many times. The rearrangement uses TRBV30 and TRBJ1-5, with a possible D match to TRBD1 (6 bases). Trimming stripped 7 bases from V and 6 bases from J, with 16 bases between. Germline V lookup: CDR1 GTSNPN, CDR2 SVGIG (reference sequence). CDR3 size: 13 residues. CDR3 bases: TGTGCCTTTACGGGGGGCGGGGGTCAGCCCCAGCATTTT. Its translation is CAFTGGGGQPQHF.

This clonotype came up a few times. The chain joins TRBV6-1 to TRBJ2-3; no firm D call. CDR3 length: 13 residues. In germline, CDR1 is MNHNS, CDR2 SASEGT. Trimming pared 0 bases from V and 4 bases from J, leaving 5 bases between. The CDR3 nucleotides read TGTGCCAGCAGTGAAGCTGGGGCAGATACGCAGTATTTT. Translated: CASSEAGADTQYF.

The table lists this clonotype with many counts. The chain employs TRBV20-1 and TRBJ1-6; unclear D gene. V was clipped by 2 bases and J by 10 bases, with 12 bases between them. The CDR3 is 13 amino acids. Germline loops: CDR1 DFQATT, CDR2 SNEGSKA (reference sequence). The CDR3 sequence: CSARSEVGSPLHF. DNA for the CDR3: TGCAGTGCTAGATCCGAGGTTGGCTCACCCCTCCACTTT.

This clonotype was counted ten times or more. As DNA, the CDR3 is TGCGCCAGCAGCCCTTGGCCCGGGGCCTACGAGCAGTACTTC. It yields the protein CASSPWPGAYEQYF. V gene TRBV5-1 combines with J gene TRBJ2-7; perhaps TRBD2 as D (5 bases). Per germline, CDR1 SGHRS and CDR2 YFSETQ. The CDR3 contains 14 residues. Trimming cost V 4 bases and J 2 bases, with 13 bases left between them.

DNA of the CDR3: TGTGCCATCAGTGAGGCAGGAGCCGCCTATGGCTACACCTTC. Translated: CAISEAGAAYGYTF. The chain couples TRBV10-3 to TRBJ1-2; no clear D. Germline CDR1 ENHRY, CDR2 SYGVKD. CDR3 length: 14 residues. Trimming stripped 2 bases from V and 4 bases from J, with 11 bases between.

This chain connects TRBV7-3 to TRBJ2-4, with D hard to call. This CDR3 contains 13 residues. Germline V gene sequence: CDR1 SGHTA, CDR2 FQGTGA. Trimming removed 5 bases at V and 0 bases at J, with 5 bases between. The CDR3 sequence: CASSDVAKNIQYF. Written as DNA, the CDR3 is TGTGCCAGCAGCGATGTAGCCAAAAACATTCAGTACTTC.

This clonotype was recorded many times. The genes are TRBV13 and TRBJ1-3; the match to TRBD1 covers 8 bases. Germline V lookup: CDR1 PRHDT, CDR2 FYEKMQ (reference sequence). V shed 5 bases and J 0 bases; nucleotides not matched to a gene: 18. The CDR3 sequence is 20 residues long. This chain's CDR3 is CASSSTQGALNFNSGNTIYF. Written as DNA, the CDR3 is TGTGCCAGCAGCAGCACGCAGGGGGCCCTGAACTTCAACTCTGGAAACACCATATATTTT.

The chain carries TRBV2 and TRBJ2-2; 10 nucleotides agree with TRBD2. J was trimmed by 0 bases and V by 1 base; bases with no gene match: 2. This CDR3 is 17 amino acids long. In germline, CDR1 is SNHLY, CDR2 FYNNEI. Here the CDR3 DNA reads TGTGCCAGCAGTGAAGGGACTAGCGGTTCGAACACCGGGGAGCTGTTTTTT. It is translated as CASSEGTSGSNTGELFF.

This chain uses TRBV28 with TRBJ2-7; D unresolved. Germline CDR1 is MDHEN and CDR2 is SYDVKM. CDR3 length equals 14 residues. With 10 bases removed from V and 1 base from J, the gap between germline ends came to 17 bases. This CDR3 reads CATYGQVASYEQYF. CDR3 sequence (DNA): TGTGCCACTTACGGCCAGGTCGCATCCTACGAGCAGTACTTC.

Ten or more counts support this clonotype. The chain combines TRBV28 with TRBJ1-5; weak D call: TRBD1 (5 bases). This CDR3 spans 18 amino acids. Per germline, CDR1 MDHEN and CDR2 SYDVKM. V lost 1 base, J lost 6 bases, and 22 bases lay in between. The CDR3 region has the DNA TGTGCCAGCAGTTTATTGACGACAGTCCCCCAACGGGGTCAGCCCCAGCATTTT. As protein: CASSLLTTVPQRGQPQHF.

Many counts were recorded for this clonotype. This chain connects TRBV28 to TRBJ2-5; D might be TRBD2 (5 bases). This CDR3 is built from 12 residues. With 7 bases removed from V and 3 bases from J, the gap between germline ends came to 9 bases. The germline V gene has CDR1 MDHEN and CDR2 SYDVKM. The CDR3 coding sequence is TGTGCCAGCATCGGAGGCAAAGAGACCCAGTACTTC. Its translation: CASIGGKETQYF.

The chain joins TRBV7-8 to TRBJ2-5; no definite D call. The V gene lost 0 bases and the J gene lost 1 base, with 6 bases spanning the gap. CDR1 SGHVS and CDR2 FQNEAQ come from the germline V gene. The CDR3 covers 14 residues. The CDR3 bases are TGTGCCAGCAGCTTAGCGTTCTCCCAAGAGACCCAGTACTTC. This gives the protein CASSLAFSQETQYF.

This clonotype was detected a few times. This chain uses TRBV29-1 with TRBJ2-6; perhaps TRBD1 as D (5 bases). Germline CDR1 SQVTM, CDR2 ANQGSEA. The germline V and J ends were trimmed by 4 bases and 3 bases, with 7 bases remaining between them. This CDR3 region has 13 residues. The CDR3 loop is CSVAGYGANVLTF. The DNA of the CDR3 is TGCAGCGTTGCAGGGTATGGGGCCAACGTCCTGACTTTC.

This clonotype was recorded at least ten times. This chain links TRBV6-4 with TRBJ1-2; a weak D match, TRBD1 (6 bases). The CDR3 is 18 amino acids. The V gene lost 3 bases and the J gene lost 2 bases, with 22 bases spanning the gap. Germline CDR1 and CDR2: MRHNA and SNTAGT. Here the CDR3 reads CASSDWSRATGLNYGYTF. The CDR3 DNA reads as TGTGCCAGCAGTGATTGGAGTCGAGCCACAGGGCTCAACTATGGCTACACCTTC.

This clonotype came up many times. The chain combines TRBV2 with TRBJ1-1; no firm D call. The CDR3 has 12 residues. CDR1 and CDR2 (germline): SNHLY, FYNNEI. Trimming took 5 bases from V and 0 from J, leaving 4 bases between them. The CDR3 nucleotides are TGTGCCAGCAGTCACCTGAACACTGAAGCTTTCTTT. Its translation is CASSHLNTEAFF.

The chain recombines TRBV20-1 with TRBJ2-5, with 10 positions matching TRBD2. With V trimmed by 3 bases and J by 5 bases, 6 bases remained unmatched. The CDR3 is 14 residues long. The germline CDR1 and CDR2 sequences are DFQATT and SNEGSKA (reference sequence). CDR3 amino acids: CSASLLAGRETQYF. In DNA form, the CDR3 reads TGCAGTGCTAGTCTACTAGCGGGGAGGGAGACCCAGTACTTC.

The chain carries TRBV5-1 and TRBJ1-1; 9 bases are a match to TRBD1. Trimming at V came to 3 bases and at J to 5 bases, leaving 5 bases not matched to a gene. The CDR3 covers 14 residues. Germline lookup yields CDR1 SGHRS and CDR2 YFSETQ. The CDR3 coding sequence is TGCGCCAGCAGCTGGTCCGGGACAGGGACTGAAGCTTTCTTT. This codes for CASSWSGTGTEAFF.

In this sample, this clonotype turned up many times. At one of its ends the junction is not consistent with the germline gene, which may arise from a read error. The rearrangement uses TRBV12-3 or TRBV12-4 and TRBJ1-2; 7 bases match TRBD1. This CDR3 is built from 16 residues. CDR3 nucleotide sequence: TGTGCCAGCCGTTTCGAACCGGGACAGTTTATCTATGGCTACACCTTC. Residues: CASRFEPGQFIYGYTF.

V gene TRBV4-1 combines with J gene TRBJ1-1; 9 bases are a match to TRBD1. V lost 1 base, J lost 11 bases, and 8 bases stayed unmatched. From germline, CDR1 is MGHRA and CDR2 YSYEKL. This CDR3 comprises 14 residues. The CDR3 spells CASSQGTGEVSAFF. DNA of the CDR3: TGCGCCAGCAGCCAAGGGACAGGGGAAGTTTCGGCTTTCTTT.